One sample yielded the 24 T cell receptor beta chains listed below, sequenced in a study of tumor-infiltrating lymphocytes in oesophageal squamous cell carcinoma. TCRdb re-analysed the PCR reads in MiXCR, keeping a single row per CDR3 protein. Counted here are 20,000 to 25,000 distinct CDR3 sequences, 30% to 35% occurring once; the ten biggest clones make up approximately 20%. The specimen was esophageal tumor tissue. All receptors derive from a female donor with esophageal squamous cell carcinoma.

This clonotype appeared a single time. This CDR3 fails to terminate in the conserved phenylalanine or tryptophan, so it likely reflects a read error. Because the CDR3's place on the DNA is in doubt, the DNA is left out and the CDR3 is given as listed by TCRdb. This chain links TRBV7-2 with TRBJ1-6. The CDR3 contains 17 residues when both ends are counted. Germline V gene lookup returns CDR1 SGHTA and CDR2 FQGNSA. CDR3 sequence reads: CASSLGLAAQETQYFGP.

As for this clonotype: Since no conserved phenylalanine or tryptophan closes the CDR3, a read error is the likely cause. The limits of the CDR3 on the DNA are not certain, so only TCRdb's listed CDR3 is given. J is TRBJ1-6 and V is TRBV12-3 or TRBV12-4. The CDR3 contains 13 residues when both ends are counted. CDR3 region: CASSLGPSDEQYC.

This clonotype was found many times. This chain uses TRBV6-1 with TRBJ2-7, with D unresolved. With 8 bases removed from V and 2 bases from J, the gap between germline ends came to 10 bases. Looked up from germline, CDR1 is MNHNS and CDR2 is SASEGT. The CDR3 totals 12 residues. In DNA form, the CDR3 reads TGTGCCAGCTCGGGCCAAACCTACGAGCAGTACTTC. It yields the protein CASSGQTYEQYF.

This clonotype was detected a few times. The J gene is TRBJ2-4, the V gene TRBV7-6, with 10 bases aligning to TRBD2. The closer fit of TRBJ2-1 to the DNA end suggests the J call may be wrong. Germline assignment: CDR1 SGHVS and CDR2 FNYEAQ. This CDR3 contains 14 residues. The CDR3 here is CASSRSSGSNEQFF. As DNA, the CDR3 is TGTGCCAGCAGCCGATCTAGCGGGAGCAATGAGCAGTTCTTC.

This clonotype showed up just a few times. The V gene is TRBV27, the J gene TRBJ2-4, with 12 bases fitting TRBD1. Germline CDR1 and CDR2: MNHEY and SMNVEV (reference sequence). Trimming took 3 bases from V and 13 from J; bases not matched to a gene: 10. CDR3 length equals 15 residues. DNA of the CDR3: TGTGCCAGCAGTTTTAAGGGACAGGGGGCACAGGAGCAGTACTTC. Amino acids: CASSFKGQGAQEQYF.

To note about this clonotype: The CDR3 does not end in the conserved phenylalanine or tryptophan, so this is likely a read error. The DNA is left out, because the CDR3 cannot be placed on it with certainty; the CDR3 is given as TCRdb lists it. This chain links TRBV7-2 with TRBJ1-6; the table's D call, TRBD1, has no DNA check behind it. The CDR3 adds up to 17 amino acids, both ends counted. The germline CDR1 and CDR2 sequences are SGHTA and FQGNSA. The CDR3: CASSSGSGGYNEQFFGP.

This clonotype has at least ten counts. At one boundary the junction diverges from the germline segment, which might be a read error. The chain recombines TRBV11-2 with TRBJ2-5; 7 nucleotides match TRBD1. Germline V gene lookup returns CDR1 SGHAT and CDR2 FQNNGV. The CDR3 is made up of 15 amino acids. CDR3 region: CASSPARDSNSPLHF. In nucleotides, the CDR3 is TGTGCCAGCAGCCCCGCCCGGGACAGTAATTCACCCCTCCACTTC.

This clonotype was observed many times. The rearrangement uses TRBV28 and TRBJ2-2; 11 bases map to TRBD1. This CDR3 has 16 amino acids. Losses at the gene ends were 7 bases for V and 9 bases for J; bases not matched to a gene: 13. Germline CDR1 MDHEN, CDR2 SYDVKM. The CDR3 loop reads CASNSQGTGGMRELFF. CDR3 in DNA: TGTGCCAGCAATTCCCAAGGGACAGGGGGAATGAGGGAGCTGTTTTTT.

This clonotype is deemed medium-sized. This may be a read error: a much more frequent sequence differs by one nucleotide. The CDR3 DNA reads as TGTGCCAGCAGGGAAAGCGGGGCAAGCTCCTACAATGAGCAGTACTTC. Translation: CASRESGASSYNEQYF. The rearrangement joins TRBV6-1 to TRBJ2-1, with 7 bases that match TRBD2. The DNA end is a closer match to TRBJ2-7, so the J assignment may be wrong. Looked up from germline, CDR1 is MNHNS and CDR2 is SASEGT. There are 16 residues in the CDR3.

This clonotype has a count of ten or more. The chain combines TRBV6-1 with TRBJ1-2; 8 bases map to TRBD1. CDR3 length: 16 amino acids. CDR1 and CDR2 (germline): MNHNS, SASEGT. Trimming removed 5 bases from V and 7 bases from J; junction bases left unmatched: 15. The chain's CDR3 is CASSRPGQGNIAGYTF. The CDR3 bases are TGTGCCAGCAGTAGACCCGGACAGGGAAATATTGCTGGCTACACCTTC.

As for this clonotype: Without the conserved terminal phenylalanine or tryptophan, this CDR3 likely stems from a read error. The DNA is omitted, as the CDR3 cannot be located on it reliably, and the CDR3 follows TCRdb's listing. The V and J genes are TRBV7-6 and TRBJ2-1. The germline gives CDR1 SGHVS, CDR2 FNYEAQ. The CDR3 comprises 8 residues, both ends counted. The CDR3 protein is CASSLVSM.

With regard to this clonotype: One junction end does not reproduce the germline sequence, and a read error may be involved. V gene TRBV20-1 combines with J gene TRBJ2-1; D perhaps matches TRBD2 (5 bases). The length of the CDR3 is 11 residues. Looked up from germline, CDR1 is DFQATT and CDR2 is SNEGSKA (reference sequence). The CDR3 protein is CSVPAYGEQLF. CDR3 DNA sequence: TGCAGCGTTCCCGCCTATGGGGAGCAGTTATTC.

The table lists this clonotype with a few counts. The chain has TRBV28 and TRBJ2-1; TRBD2 matches at 8 bases. Losses at the gene ends were 3 bases for V and 3 bases for J; bases not matched to a gene: 16. CDR1 and CDR2 from the germline V gene are MDHEN and SYDVKM. This CDR3 contains 19 residues. The CDR3 DNA reads as TGTGCCAGCAGTTTCCCCCGGGCTCTTTCAAGCGGGGGCTACAATGAGCAGTTCTTC. It encodes CASSFPRALSSGGYNEQFF.

The chain has TRBV15 and TRBJ2-7; D is possibly TRBD2 (6 bases). CDR1 is LNHNV and CDR2 is YYDKDF in the germline V gene (reference sequence). V lost 4 bases and J lost 0, with 10 bases in between. The CDR3 is made up of 14 amino acids. CDR3: CATSTGRTSYEQYF. The CDR3 nucleotides read TGTGCCACCAGCACTGGGAGGACCTCCTACGAGCAGTACTTC.

CDR3 region: CASSPIVGGSGGYTF. DNA for the CDR3: TGTGCCAGCTCACCAATAGTTGGCGGATCGGGAGGCTACACCTTC. This chain links TRBV18 with TRBJ1-2; D is ambiguous. V was clipped by 2 bases and J by 8 bases, with 18 bases between them. The length of the CDR3 is 15 residues. Germline V CDR1 and CDR2: KGHSH, LQKENI.

This clonotype was recorded many times. This rearrangement joins TRBV5-5 to TRBJ1-4; 7 bases match TRBD1. V dropped 4 bases and J dropped 4; count of bases not matched to a gene: 10. CDR1 and CDR2 (germline): SGHKS, YYEKEE (reference sequence). The CDR3 consists of 16 residues. The CDR3 loop is CASSTDSGTVNEKLFF. CDR3 nucleotide sequence: TGTGCCAGCAGCACGGACTCCGGGACAGTTAATGAAAAACTGTTTTTT.

Concerning this clonotype: A read error is likely, as this CDR3 ends without the conserved phenylalanine or tryptophan. The DNA is omitted, as the CDR3 cannot be located on it reliably, and the CDR3 follows TCRdb's listing. The J gene is TRBJ2-7, the V gene TRBV11-2; the table's D call TRBD1 went unverified against the DNA. From germline, CDR1 is SGHAT and CDR2 FQNNGV. The CDR3 has 19 amino acids, counting both end residues. The CDR3 reads CASSLGDRGRNDYGYTFGS.

Concerning this clonotype: A read error may explain this, as a much larger clone is one base away. The chain joins TRBV15 to TRBJ2-7, with 7 bases identical to TRBD2. The DNA matches TRBJ2-1 better at its end, which makes the J call doubtful. The CDR3 covers 15 residues. CDR1 is LNHNV and CDR2 is YYDKDF in the germline V gene (reference sequence). Written as DNA, the CDR3 is TGTGCCACCAGCAGCCCCGGGACTACCCCGGTTCAGCAGTTCTTC. This gives the protein CATSSPGTTPVQQFF.

This clonotype was detected a few times. V and J are TRBV23-1 and TRBJ2-7, with D possibly TRBD1 on 5 matching bases. TRBV23-1 is an ORF, with its function uncertain. The CDR3 covers 14 residues. With 0 bases removed from V and 2 bases from J, the gap between germline ends came to 8 bases. The DNA of the CDR3 is TGCGCCAGCAGTCAATCTTCACAGGCCTACGAGCAGTACTTC. It translates to CASSQSSQAYEQYF.

The table lists this clonotype with many counts. This chain uses TRBV5-1 with TRBJ1-2; TRBD1 matches 10 bases. The CDR3 length is 14 residues. Looked up from germline, CDR1 is SGHRS and CDR2 is YFSETQ. V lost 4 bases and J lost 8; bases outside the gene matches: 8. CDR3 sequence: CASSPGGTGEGYTF. In DNA, the CDR3 is TGCGCCAGCAGCCCCGGGGGGACAGGGGAAGGCTACACCTTC.

This clonotype was recorded many times. A clone one base away is much larger, so this may be a read error. This sequence joins TRBV5-4 and TRBJ2-5; weak D call: TRBD2 (6 bases). The better agreement between TRBJ2-7 and the DNA end casts doubt on the J call. Looked up from germline, CDR1 is SGHNT and CDR2 is YYREEE (reference sequence). The CDR3 runs 15 residues. CDR3 coding DNA: TGTGCCAGCAGCGATCCCGGGACTGGCGTCTACGAGCAGTACTTC. It codes for CASSDPGTGVYEQYF.

V gene TRBV6-1 combines with J gene TRBJ2-1; 9 nucleotides align to TRBD2. There are 14 residues in the CDR3. The ends lost 8 bases at V and 4 bases at J; junction bases unmatched: 6. The germline gives CDR1 MNHNS, CDR2 SASEGT. CDR3 DNA: TGTGCCAGCGGAGGCGGGGGGGAGTACAATGAGCAGTTCTTC. Encoded protein: CASGGGGEYNEQFF.

CDR3 protein: CASSLGGTSNPGEQFF. The CDR3 DNA sequence: TGTGCCAGCAGCTTAGGCGGGACTAGCAACCCGGGGGAGCAGTTCTTC. The V and J genes are TRBV7-6 and TRBJ2-3, with 9 bases that match TRBD2. The J call may be faulty, since TRBJ2-1 better matches the DNA end. Germline V gives CDR1 SGHVS, CDR2 FNYEAQ. The CDR3 has 16 residues.

About this clonotype itself: This may be a read error: a much more frequent sequence differs by one nucleotide. The chain employs TRBV5-1 and TRBJ2-1; either TRBD1 or TRBD2 may supply D (5 bases each). Germline V gene sequence: CDR1 SGHRS, CDR2 YFSETQ. The length of the CDR3 is 14 residues. Deletions cut 7 bases from V and 10 bases from J, with 21 bases between. The CDR3 protein is CASGPQGGGGEQFF. In nucleotides, the CDR3 is TGCGCCAGCGGACCCCAGGGTGGAGGTGGCGAGCAGTTCTTC.